This TCR beta chain is from a study of memory CD4+ T cells and cytomegalovirus serostatus. Whole-study findings and limits: Of around 160 reported CMV TCRbeta sequences, 65 to 85 were found in memory CD4+ repertoires. CMV serostatus prediction reached median AUC approximately 0.96, or 0.89 with US-trained model.

This CDR3 spans 14 amino acids. Germline CDR1 MDHEN, CDR2 SYDVKM. Trimming took 10 bases from V and 0 from J; bases not matched to a gene: 6. A word on this clone: Its target is not known.

Single viable CD3+CD4+CD8-CD45RO+ cells were sorted as the memory CD4+ T cells. Measured with immunoSEQ multiplex PCR; TCRdb has only the in-frame clones, and not every one. The data contain 85,000 to 100,000 clones, about 80% of them singletons. What was sequenced was memory CD4+ T cells from blood. The receptor was isolated from an adult in good health and CMV-seropositive. This chain uses TRBV28 with TRBJ2-1; TRBD1 aligns across 7 bases. The CDR3 loop is CATRAGGSYNEQFF. In DNA, the CDR3 is TGTGCCACCCGAGCAGGGGGCTCCTACAATGAGCAGTTCTTC. Variable domain in full (rest from reference TRBV28 and TRBJ2-1): DVKVTQSSRYLVKRTGEKVFLECVQDMDHENMFWYRQDPGLGLRLIYFSYDVKMKEKGDIPEGYSVSREKKERFSLILESASTNQTSMYLCATRAGGSYNEQFFGPGTRLTVL.